This entry describes one TCR beta chain. Only in-frame clones appear in the TCRdb table, and some are missing; sequencing was by immunoSEQ multiplex PCR. The table includes about 68,000 clones, just over 85% detected once. The data stem from a study of blood T cell repertoires in COVID-19. Study details: Sources were T cells, B-cell-depleted T cells, or PBMCs; the material itself was cDNA or gDNA.

Trimming took off 0 bases at V and 2 bases at J, with 8 bases between the two ends. Per the germline V gene, CDR1 is LNHDA and CDR2 is SQIVND (reference sequence). The CDR3 is made up of 15 amino acids. The receptor was derived from a woman in her sixties or seventies with acute or convalescent COVID-19. V usage is TRBV19 and J usage is TRBJ1-5, with no clear D. Source material: peripheral blood. The CDR3 sequence: CASSIEPGGNQPQHF. The CDR3 DNA sequence: TGTGCCAGTAGTATAGAACCGGGTGGCAATCAGCCCCAGCATTTT.